This TCR beta chain stems from a study of blood T cell repertoires in COVID-19. Produced via immunoSEQ multiplex PCR; TCRdb's table is partial and in-frame only. This table holds roughly 100,000 clones, about four fifths found once. The germline V gene has CDR1 GTSNPN and CDR2 SVGIG (reference sequence). The V gene lost 8 bases and the J gene lost 0 bases, with 13 bases spanning the gap. The CDR3 totals 13 residues. Only one count was recorded for this clone. Input material: peripheral blood. This receptor was obtained from an older man with active or convalescent COVID-19. The chain combines TRBV30 with TRBJ1-1; D is unresolved. The CDR3 loop is CASNQRLNTEAFF. The CDR3 region has the DNA TGTGCCAGTAACCAGCGTTTGAACACTGAAGCTTTCTTT.